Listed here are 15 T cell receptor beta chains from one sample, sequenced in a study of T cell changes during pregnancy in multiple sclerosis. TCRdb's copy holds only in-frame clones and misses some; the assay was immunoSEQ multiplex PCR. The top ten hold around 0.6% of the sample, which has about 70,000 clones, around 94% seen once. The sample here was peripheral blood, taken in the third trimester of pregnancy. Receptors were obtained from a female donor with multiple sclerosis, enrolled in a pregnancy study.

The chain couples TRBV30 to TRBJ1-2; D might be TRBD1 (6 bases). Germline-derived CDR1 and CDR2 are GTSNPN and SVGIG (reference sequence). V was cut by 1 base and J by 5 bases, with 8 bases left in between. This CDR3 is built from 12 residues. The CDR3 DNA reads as TGTGCCTGGAGTGCCAGGGGATATGGCTACACCTTC. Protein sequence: CAWSARGYGYTF.

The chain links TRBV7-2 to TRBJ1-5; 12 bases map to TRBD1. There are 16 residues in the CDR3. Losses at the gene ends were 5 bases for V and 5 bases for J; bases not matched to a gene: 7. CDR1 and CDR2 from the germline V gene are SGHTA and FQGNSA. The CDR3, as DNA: TGTGCCAGCAGCCACCGGGACAGGGGGCAATATCAGCCCCAGCATTTT. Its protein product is CASSHRDRGQYQPQHF.

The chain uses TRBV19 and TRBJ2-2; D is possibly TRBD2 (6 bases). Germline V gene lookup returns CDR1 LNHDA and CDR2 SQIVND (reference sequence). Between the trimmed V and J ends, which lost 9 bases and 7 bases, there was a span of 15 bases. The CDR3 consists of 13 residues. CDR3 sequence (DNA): TGTGCCAGCCGAGTAGGGCGGGGCGGGGAGCTGTTTTTT. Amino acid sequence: CASRVGRGGELFF.

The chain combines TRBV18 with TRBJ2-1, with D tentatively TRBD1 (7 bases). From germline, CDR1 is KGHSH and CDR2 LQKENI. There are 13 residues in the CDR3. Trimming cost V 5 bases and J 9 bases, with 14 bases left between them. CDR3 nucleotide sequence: TGTGCCAGCTCAGTAGGGACAGCGGGTGAGCAGTTCTTC. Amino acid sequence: CASSVGTAGEQFF.

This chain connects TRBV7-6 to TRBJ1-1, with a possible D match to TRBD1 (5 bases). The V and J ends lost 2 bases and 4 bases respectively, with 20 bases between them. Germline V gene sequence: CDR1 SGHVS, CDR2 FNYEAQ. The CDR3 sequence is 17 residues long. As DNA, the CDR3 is TGTGCCAGCAGCTTAATCAACGTGGTTCGGGGGAGCACTGAAGCTTTCTTT. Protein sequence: CASSLINVVRGSTEAFF.

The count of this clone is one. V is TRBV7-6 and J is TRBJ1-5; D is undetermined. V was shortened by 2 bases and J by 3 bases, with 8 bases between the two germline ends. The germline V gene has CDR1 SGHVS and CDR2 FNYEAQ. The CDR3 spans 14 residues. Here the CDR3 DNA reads TGTGCCAGCAGCTTATTCAGGAACAATCAGCCCCAGCATTTT. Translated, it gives CASSLFRNNQPQHF.

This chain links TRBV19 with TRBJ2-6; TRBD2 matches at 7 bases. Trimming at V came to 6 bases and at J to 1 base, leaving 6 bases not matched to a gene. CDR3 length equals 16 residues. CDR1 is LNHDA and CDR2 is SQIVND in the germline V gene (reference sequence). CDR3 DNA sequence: TGTGCCAGTAGGGGGGGGTCTCTATCTGGGGCCAACGTCCTGACTTTC. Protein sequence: CASRGGSLSGANVLTF.

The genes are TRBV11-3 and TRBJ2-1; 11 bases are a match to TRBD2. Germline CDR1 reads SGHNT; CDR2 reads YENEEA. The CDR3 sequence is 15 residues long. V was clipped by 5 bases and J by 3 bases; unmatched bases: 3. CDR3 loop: CASSIGTSGYNEQFF. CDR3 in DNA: TGTGCCAGCAGCATCGGGACTAGCGGCTACAATGAGCAGTTCTTC.

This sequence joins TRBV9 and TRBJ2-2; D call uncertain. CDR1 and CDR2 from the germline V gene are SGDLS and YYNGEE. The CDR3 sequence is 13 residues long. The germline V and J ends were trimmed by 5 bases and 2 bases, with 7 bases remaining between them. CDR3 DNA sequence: TGTGCCAGCAGTCGCCTAAACACCGGGGAGCTGTTTTTT. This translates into CASSRLNTGELFF. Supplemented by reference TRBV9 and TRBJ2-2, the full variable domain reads DSGVTQTPKHLITATGQRVTLRCSPRSGDLSVYWYQQSLDQGLQFLIQYYNGEERAKGNILERFSAQQFPDLHSELNLSSLELGDSALYFCASSRLNTGELFFGEGSRLTVL.

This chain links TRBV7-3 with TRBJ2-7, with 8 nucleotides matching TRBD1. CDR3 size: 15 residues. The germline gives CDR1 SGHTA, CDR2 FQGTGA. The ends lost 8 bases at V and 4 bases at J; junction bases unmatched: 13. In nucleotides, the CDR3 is TGTGCCAGCGCCTCTGACAGGGGAAGTTATTACGAGCAGTACTTC. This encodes CASASDRGSYYEQYF.

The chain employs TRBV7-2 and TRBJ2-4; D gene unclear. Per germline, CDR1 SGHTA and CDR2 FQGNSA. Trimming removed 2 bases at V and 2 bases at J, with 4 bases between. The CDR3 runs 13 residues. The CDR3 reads CASSLWPKNIQYF. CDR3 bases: TGTGCCAGCAGCTTATGGCCCAAAAACATTCAGTACTTC. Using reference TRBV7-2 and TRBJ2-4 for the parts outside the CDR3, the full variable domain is GAGVSQSPSNKVTEKGKDVELRCDPISGHTALYWYRQSLGQGLEFLIYFQGNSAPDKSGLPSDRFSAERTGGSVSTLTIQRTQQEDSAVYLCASSLWPKNIQYFGAGTRLSVL.

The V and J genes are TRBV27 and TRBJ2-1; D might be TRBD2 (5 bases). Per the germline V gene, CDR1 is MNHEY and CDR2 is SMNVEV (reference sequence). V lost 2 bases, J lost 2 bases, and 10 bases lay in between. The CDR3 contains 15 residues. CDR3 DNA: TGTGCCAGCAGTTTAGATAGGCGGGCCTACAATGAGCAGTTCTTC. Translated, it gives CASSLDRRAYNEQFF.

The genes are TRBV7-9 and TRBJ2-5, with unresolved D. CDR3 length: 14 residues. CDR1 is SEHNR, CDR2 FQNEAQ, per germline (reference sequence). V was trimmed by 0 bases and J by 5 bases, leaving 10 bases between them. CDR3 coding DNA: TGTGCCAGCAGCTTAGCGCTGAGTCTGGAGACCCAGTACTTC. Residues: CASSLALSLETQYF.

CDR3 residues: CASSEGRVTEAFF. The CDR3 nucleotides are TGTGCCAGCAGTGAAGGCAGGGTCACTGAAGCTTTCTTT. The rearrangement uses TRBV14 and TRBJ1-1, with a weak D call TRBD1 (5 bases). The CDR3 length is 13 residues. Germline lookup yields CDR1 SGHDN and CDR2 FVKESK. Trimming stripped 6 bases from V and 4 bases from J, with 12 bases between.

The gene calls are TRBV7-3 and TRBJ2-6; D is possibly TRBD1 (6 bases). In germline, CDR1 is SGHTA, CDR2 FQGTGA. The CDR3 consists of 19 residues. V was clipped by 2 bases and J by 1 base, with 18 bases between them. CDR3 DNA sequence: TGTGCCAGCAGCTTACGATTCCCAGGGGTCACGTCTGGGGCCAACGTCCTGACTTTC. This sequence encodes CASSLRFPGVTSGANVLTF.